This T cell receptor beta chain was documented in a study of T cells in Graves' hyperthyroidism and ophthalmopathy. Amplified TCR beta CDR3 regions derived from RNA transcripts. The TCR CDR3 was amplified in a first-round RT-PCR using the HTBI primer set. TCRdb used MiXCR to reprocess the multiplex PCR reads, holding one entry per CDR3 protein. The sample has 250,000 or so distinct CDR3 sequences; about 15% are singletons. Germline values: CDR1 SGDLS, CDR2 YYNGEE. The CDR3 sequence is 13 residues long. The V gene end was trimmed by 7 bases and the J gene end by 2 bases; junction bases not matched to a gene: 6.

The V gene is TRBV9, the J gene TRBJ2-7; TRBD2 agrees at 7 bases. The sample taken for sequencing was blood. This clonotype was obtained from a woman in her 50s with Graves' hyperthyroidism that later progressed to Graves' ophthalmopathy. The CDR3 DNA follows: TGTGCCAGCCGGGAGGACACCCCCTACGAGCAGTACTTC. It specifies CASREDTPYEQYF.